The 13 T cell receptor beta chains in this list originate from one sample, sequenced in a study of blood T cells in healthy people across ages. The authors ran a second PCR of about 7 to 11 cycles using a sample-barcoded 5' primer and a J-beta primer mix. TCRdb independently ran MiXCR on the 5' RACE reads; one entry per CDR3 protein. The sample yields about 930,000 distinct CDR3 sequences, 25% to 30% seen once. These data also formed part of another study, on T cells of mothers and their children.

Sequencing was carried out using blood. Source of these receptors: a woman aged 40 to 50 in good health.

As to this clonotype: Because the CDR3's place on the DNA is in doubt, the DNA is left out and the CDR3 is given as listed by TCRdb. The chain is built from TRBV7-2 and TRBJ1-2; the DNA was not used to check the table's D call, TRBD1. The CDR3 sequence runs 14 residues, both termini included. Per the germline V gene, CDR1 is SGHTA and CDR2 is FQGNSA. This CDR3 reads CASSSSLQGRGYTF.

Worth noting for this clonotype: The junction departs from the called germline gene at one end, perhaps through a read error. J is TRBJ1-3 and V is TRBV6-5; 9 bases fit TRBD1. The CDR3 has 16 amino acids. Germline lookup yields CDR1 MNHEY and CDR2 SVGAGI. CDR3 sequence reads: CASSYSGQGSGSTIYF. The DNA of the CDR3 is TGTGCCAGCAGTTACTCGGGACAGGGTTCTGGAAGCACCATATATTTT.

This chain joins TRBV28 and TRBJ1-1; D is unclear. This CDR3 is built from 14 residues. V was trimmed by 6 bases and J by 6 bases, leaving 17 bases between them. The germline gives CDR1 MDHEN, CDR2 SYDVKM. In DNA, the CDR3 is TGTGCCAGCAGCCAAACCTTGGGGAGGGCTGAAGCTTTCTTT. The encoded protein is CASSQTLGRAEAFF.

This chain connects TRBV19 to TRBJ1-1, with 7 bases fitting TRBD1. V lost 3 bases and J lost 10; bases outside the gene matches: 11. The CDR3 loop spans 14 amino acids. CDR1 is LNHDA and CDR2 is SQIVND in the germline V gene (reference sequence). For the CDR3, the DNA is TGTGCCAGTAGTATCCAGGGGGTTTTGCCGGGAGCTTTCTTT. Translating it yields CASSIQGVLPGAFF.

This clonotype was recorded a few times. The rearrangement uses TRBV12-3 or TRBV12-4 and TRBJ2-7; D remains ambiguous. CDR3 length: 9 amino acids. V lost 10 bases to trimming and J lost 4 bases, with 5 bases between them. The CDR3 bases are TGTGCCACCTCTTACGAGCAGTACTTC. Residues: CATSYEQYF.

This clonotype was counted a few times. The rearrangement links TRBV12-3 or TRBV12-4 to TRBJ1-4, with 7 bases lining up with TRBD1. V gave up 5 bases and J gave up 8 bases; unmatched junction bases: 5. The CDR3 extends over 13 amino acids. The DNA for the CDR3 is TGTGCCAGCAGTCGTAGGACAGGCGAAAAACTGTTTTTT. This gives the protein CASSRRTGEKLFF.

Many counts were recorded for this clonotype. The genes are TRBV10-3 and TRBJ1-2, with 9 bases identical to TRBD1. The ends lost 6 bases at V and 6 bases at J; junction bases unmatched: 8. The length of the CDR3 is 14 residues. The germline CDR1 and CDR2 sequences are ENHRY and SYGVKD. CDR3 sequence reads: CAISYGTGQDGYTF. In DNA, the CDR3 is TGTGCCATCAGCTACGGGACAGGGCAGGATGGCTACACCTTC.

In nucleotides, the CDR3 is TGTGCCAGCAGGCCTCACAAGACTTATGGCTACACCTTC. Protein: CASRPHKTYGYTF. The gene calls are TRBV3-1 and TRBJ1-2; D call uncertain. The V gene lost 6 bases and the J gene lost 5 bases, with 13 bases spanning the gap. This CDR3 region has 13 residues. Germline V CDR1 and CDR2: LGHDT, YNNKEL (reference sequence).

This chain links TRBV20-1 with TRBJ2-7, with TRBD2 matching 12 bases. Germline CDR1 DFQATT, CDR2 SNEGSKA (reference sequence). The CDR3 is 16 residues long. The trim removed 0 bases at V and 7 bases at J, leaving 10 bases unmatched. The CDR3 sequence is CSARDPSGGAYNEQYF. The CDR3 region has the DNA TGCAGTGCTAGAGATCCTAGCGGGGGGGCCTACAATGAGCAGTACTTC.

This clonotype came up a few times. V is TRBV11-2 and J is TRBJ1-1; D is undetermined. This CDR3 is 10 amino acids long. V shed 0 bases and J shed 11 bases, with 4 bases lying between them. Germline V lookup: CDR1 SGHAT, CDR2 FQNNGV. DNA for the CDR3: TGTGCCAGCAGCTTAGATCGCGCTTTCTTT. It yields the protein CASSLDRAFF.

This clonotype was counted a single time. The rearrangement joins TRBV28 to TRBJ2-2; D might be TRBD2 (5 bases). The CDR3 sequence is 15 residues long. Germline CDR1 reads MDHEN; CDR2 reads SYDVKM. The V end was cut by 2 bases, the J end by 1 base, with 8 bases between. The CDR3 loop is CASSLVGLNTGELFF. The CDR3, as DNA: TGTGCCAGCAGTTTAGTCGGACTGAACACCGGGGAGCTGTTTTTT.

This clonotype has more than one count but fewer than ten. The chain has TRBV21-1 and TRBJ1-5. TRBV21-1 is shown as a pseudogene. The CDR3 runs 13 residues. The CDR3 here is CASILNSNQPQHF. CDR3 bases: TGTGCCAGTATACTAAATAGCAATCAGCCCCAGCATTTT.

In its sample, this clonotype was seen a few times. The V gene is TRBV28, the J gene TRBJ1-5; the D is unclear. CDR3 size: 19 residues. Germline V gene data show CDR1 as MDHEN and CDR2 as SYDVKM. V lost 6 bases and J 0 bases, leaving 24 bases between the germline ends. CDR3 protein: CASSPSGSVGLNSNQPQHF. DNA for the CDR3: TGTGCCAGCAGCCCCAGTGGGTCGGTGGGCCTGAATAGCAATCAGCCCCAGCATTTT.